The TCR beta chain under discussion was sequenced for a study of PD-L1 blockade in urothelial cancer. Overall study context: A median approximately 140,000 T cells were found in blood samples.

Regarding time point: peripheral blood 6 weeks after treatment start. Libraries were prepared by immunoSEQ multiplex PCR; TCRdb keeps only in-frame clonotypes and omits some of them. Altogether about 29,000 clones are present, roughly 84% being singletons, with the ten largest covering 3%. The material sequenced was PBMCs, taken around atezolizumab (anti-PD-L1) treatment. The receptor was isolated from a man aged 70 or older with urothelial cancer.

CDR3 sequence (DNA): TGTGCCAGCAGTGAAGCGGGGACAGGGGGCGCTGGGGCCAACGTCCTGACTTTC. Protein sequence: CASSEAGTGGAGANVLTF. The V and J genes are TRBV2 and TRBJ2-6; TRBD1 aligns across 12 bases. The CDR3 is made up of 18 amino acids. Germline assignment: CDR1 SNHLY and CDR2 FYNNEI. J was trimmed by 2 bases and V by 0 bases; bases with no gene match: 2.